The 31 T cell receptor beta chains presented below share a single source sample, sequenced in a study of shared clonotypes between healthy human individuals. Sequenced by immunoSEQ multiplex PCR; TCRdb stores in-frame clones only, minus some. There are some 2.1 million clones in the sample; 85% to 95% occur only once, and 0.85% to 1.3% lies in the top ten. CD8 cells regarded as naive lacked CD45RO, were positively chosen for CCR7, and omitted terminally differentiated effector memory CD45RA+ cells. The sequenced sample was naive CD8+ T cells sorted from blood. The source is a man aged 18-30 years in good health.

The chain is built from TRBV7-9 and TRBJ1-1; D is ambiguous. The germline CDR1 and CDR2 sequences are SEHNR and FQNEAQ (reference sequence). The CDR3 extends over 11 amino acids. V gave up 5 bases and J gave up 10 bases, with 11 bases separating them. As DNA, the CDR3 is TGTGCCAGCAGCACTATAGGGATAGCTTTCTTT. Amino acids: CASSTIGIAFF.

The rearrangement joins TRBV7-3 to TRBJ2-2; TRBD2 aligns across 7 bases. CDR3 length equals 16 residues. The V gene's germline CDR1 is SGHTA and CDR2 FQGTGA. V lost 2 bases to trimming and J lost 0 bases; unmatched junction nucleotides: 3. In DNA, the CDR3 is TGTGCCAGCAGCTTACCAAGCGGGGCGAACACCGGGGAGCTGTTTTTT. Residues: CASSLPSGANTGELFF. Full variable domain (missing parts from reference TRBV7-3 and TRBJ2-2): GAGVSQTPSNKVTEKGKYVELRCDPISGHTALYWYRQSLGQGPEFLIYFQGTGAADDSGLPNDRFFAVRPEGSVSTLKIQRTERGDSAVYLCASSLPSGANTGELFFGEGSRLTVL.

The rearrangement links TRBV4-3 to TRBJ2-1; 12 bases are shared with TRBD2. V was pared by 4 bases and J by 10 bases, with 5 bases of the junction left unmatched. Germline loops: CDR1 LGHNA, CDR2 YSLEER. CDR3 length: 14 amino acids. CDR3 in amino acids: CASSLKGTSGEQFF. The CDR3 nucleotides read TGCGCCAGCAGCCTGAAAGGGACTAGCGGGGAGCAGTTCTTC.

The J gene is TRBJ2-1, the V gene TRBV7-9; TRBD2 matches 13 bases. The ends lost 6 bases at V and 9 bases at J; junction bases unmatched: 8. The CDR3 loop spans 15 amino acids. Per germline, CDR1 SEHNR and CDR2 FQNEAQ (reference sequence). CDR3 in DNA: TGTGCCAGCAGTTCATGGACTAGCGGGAGCACTGAGCAGTTCTTC. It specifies CASSSWTSGSTEQFF.

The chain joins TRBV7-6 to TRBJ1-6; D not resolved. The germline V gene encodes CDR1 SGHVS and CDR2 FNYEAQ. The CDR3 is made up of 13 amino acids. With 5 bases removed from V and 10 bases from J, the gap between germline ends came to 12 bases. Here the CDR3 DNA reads TGTGCCAGCAGCCTACTGGAGATATCACCCCTCCACTTT. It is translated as CASSLLEISPLHF.

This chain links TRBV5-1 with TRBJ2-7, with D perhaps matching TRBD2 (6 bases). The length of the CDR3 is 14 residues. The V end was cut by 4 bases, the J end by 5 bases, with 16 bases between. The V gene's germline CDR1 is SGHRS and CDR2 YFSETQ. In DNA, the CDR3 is TGCGCCAGCAGCCACGACCGGGACTTCAACGAGCAGTACTTC. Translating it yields CASSHDRDFNEQYF.

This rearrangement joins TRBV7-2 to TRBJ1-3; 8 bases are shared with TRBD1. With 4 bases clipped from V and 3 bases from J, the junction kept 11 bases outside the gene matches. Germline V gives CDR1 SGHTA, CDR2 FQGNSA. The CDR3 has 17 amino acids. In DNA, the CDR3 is TGTGCCAGCAGCTCTATGGTGGTGACAGGGGTTGGAAACACCATATATTTT. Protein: CASSSMVVTGVGNTIYF.

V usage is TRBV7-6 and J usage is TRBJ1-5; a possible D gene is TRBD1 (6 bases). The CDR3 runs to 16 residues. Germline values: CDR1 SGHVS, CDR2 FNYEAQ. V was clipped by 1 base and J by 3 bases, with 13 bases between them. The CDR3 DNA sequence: TGTGCCAGCAGCTTAGAGGGCAGGGGATTCAATCAGCCCCAGCATTTT. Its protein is CASSLEGRGFNQPQHF.

The CDR3 loop reads CASSLGQGPNYGYTF. The CDR3, as DNA: TGTGCCAGCAGTTTAGGGCAGGGACCGAACTATGGCTACACCTTC. The chain is built from TRBV27 and TRBJ1-2; D perhaps matches TRBD1 (5 bases). The CDR3 sequence is 15 residues long. V was clipped by 2 bases and J by 2 bases, with 12 bases between them. Germline assignment: CDR1 MNHEY and CDR2 SMNVEV (reference sequence).

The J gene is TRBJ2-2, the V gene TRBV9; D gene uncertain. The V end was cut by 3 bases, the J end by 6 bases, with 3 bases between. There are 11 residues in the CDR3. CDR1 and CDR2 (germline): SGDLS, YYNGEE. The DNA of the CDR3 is TGTGCCAGCAGCGGGCCCGGGGAGCTGTTTTTT. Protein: CASSGPGELFF. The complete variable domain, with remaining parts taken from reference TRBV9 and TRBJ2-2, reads DSGVTQTPKHLITATGQRVTLRCSPRSGDLSVYWYQQSLDQGLQFLIQYYNGEERAKGNILERFSAQQFPDLHSELNLSSLELGDSALYFCASSGPGELFFGEGSRLTVL.

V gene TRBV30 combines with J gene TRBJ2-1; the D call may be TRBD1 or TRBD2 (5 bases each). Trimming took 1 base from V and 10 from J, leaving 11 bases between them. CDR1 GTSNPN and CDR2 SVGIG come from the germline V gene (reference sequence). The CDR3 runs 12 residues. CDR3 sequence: CAWSAGTVEQFF. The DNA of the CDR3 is TGTGCCTGGAGTGCTGGGACGGTCGAGCAGTTCTTC.

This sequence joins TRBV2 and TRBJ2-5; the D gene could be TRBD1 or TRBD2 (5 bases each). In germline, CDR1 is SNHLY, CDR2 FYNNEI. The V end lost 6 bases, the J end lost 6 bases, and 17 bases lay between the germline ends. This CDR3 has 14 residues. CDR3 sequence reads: CASSGTSLGQTQYF. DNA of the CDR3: TGTGCCAGCAGCGGGACCAGCCTTGGGCAGACCCAGTACTTC.

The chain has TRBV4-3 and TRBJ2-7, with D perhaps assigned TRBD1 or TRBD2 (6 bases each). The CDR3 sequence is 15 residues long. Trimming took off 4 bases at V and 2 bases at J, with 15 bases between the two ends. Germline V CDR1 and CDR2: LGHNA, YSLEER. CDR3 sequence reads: CASSPEKGGPYEQYF. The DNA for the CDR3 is TGCGCCAGCAGCCCAGAAAAGGGGGGCCCCTACGAGCAGTACTTC.

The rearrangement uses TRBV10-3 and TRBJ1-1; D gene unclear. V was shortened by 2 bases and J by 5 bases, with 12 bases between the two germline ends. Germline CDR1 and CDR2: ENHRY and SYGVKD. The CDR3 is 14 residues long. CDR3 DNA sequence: TGTGCCATCAGTGAGGTGGAGCAGCTTACTGAAGCTTTCTTT. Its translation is CAISEVEQLTEAFF.

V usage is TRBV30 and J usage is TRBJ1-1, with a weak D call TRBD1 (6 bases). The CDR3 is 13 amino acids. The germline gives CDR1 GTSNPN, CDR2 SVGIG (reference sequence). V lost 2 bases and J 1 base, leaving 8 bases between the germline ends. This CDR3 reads CAWSQGPNTEAFF. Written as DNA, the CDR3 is TGTGCCTGGAGTCAGGGGCCGAACACTGAAGCTTTCTTT.

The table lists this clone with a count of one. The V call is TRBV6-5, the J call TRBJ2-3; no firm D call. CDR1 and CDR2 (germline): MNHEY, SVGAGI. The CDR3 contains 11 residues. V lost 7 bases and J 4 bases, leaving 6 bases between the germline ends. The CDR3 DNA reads TGTGCCAGCACCCGTGCAGATACGCAGTATTTT. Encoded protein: CASTRADTQYF.

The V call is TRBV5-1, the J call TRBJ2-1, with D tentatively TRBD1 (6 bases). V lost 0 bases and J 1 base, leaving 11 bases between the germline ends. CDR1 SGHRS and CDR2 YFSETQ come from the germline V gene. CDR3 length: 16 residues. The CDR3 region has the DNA TGCGCCAGCAGCTTGGCTTTAGGGGGATCCTACAATGAGCAGTTCTTC. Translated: CASSLALGGSYNEQFF.

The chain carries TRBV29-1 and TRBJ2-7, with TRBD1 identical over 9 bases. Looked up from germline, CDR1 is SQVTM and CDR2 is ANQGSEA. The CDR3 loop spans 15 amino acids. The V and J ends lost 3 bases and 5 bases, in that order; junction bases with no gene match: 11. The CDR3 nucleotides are TGCAGCGTTGAGGGGCGACAGGGGGTTGTCGACGAGCAGTACTTC. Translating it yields CSVEGRQGVVDEQYF.

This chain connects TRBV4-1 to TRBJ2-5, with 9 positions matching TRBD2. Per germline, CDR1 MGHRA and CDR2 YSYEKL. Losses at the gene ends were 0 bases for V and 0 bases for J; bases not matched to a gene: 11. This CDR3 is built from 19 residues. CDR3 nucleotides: TGCGCCAGCAGCCAAGATCTTACGACTAGCGGCCTGTACCAAGAGACCCAGTACTTC. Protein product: CASSQDLTTSGLYQETQYF.

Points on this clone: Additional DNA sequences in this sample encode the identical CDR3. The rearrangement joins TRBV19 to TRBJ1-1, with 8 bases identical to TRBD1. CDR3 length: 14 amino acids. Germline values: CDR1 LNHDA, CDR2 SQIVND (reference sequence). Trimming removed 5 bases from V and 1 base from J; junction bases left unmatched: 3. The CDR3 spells CASSLQGGNTEAFF. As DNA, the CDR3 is TGTGCCAGTAGTTTACAGGGGGGGAACACTGAAGCTTTCTTT. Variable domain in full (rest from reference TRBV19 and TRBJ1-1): DGGITQSPKYLFRKEGQNVTLSCEQNLNHDAMYWYRQDPGQGLRLIYYSQIVNDFQKGDIAEGYSVSREKKESFPLTVTSAQKNPTAFYLCASSLQGGNTEAFFGQGTRLTVV.

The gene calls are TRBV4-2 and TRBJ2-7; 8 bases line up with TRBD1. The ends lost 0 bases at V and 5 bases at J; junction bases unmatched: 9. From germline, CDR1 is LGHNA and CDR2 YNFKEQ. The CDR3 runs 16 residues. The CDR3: CASSQDLGQGIHEQYF. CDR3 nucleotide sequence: TGTGCCAGCAGCCAAGATCTTGGACAGGGTATCCACGAGCAGTACTTC.

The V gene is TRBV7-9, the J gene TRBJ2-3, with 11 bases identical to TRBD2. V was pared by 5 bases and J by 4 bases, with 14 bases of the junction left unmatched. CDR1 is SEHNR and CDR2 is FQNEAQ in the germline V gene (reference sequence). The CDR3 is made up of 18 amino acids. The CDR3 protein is CASSLYFLAGGEPDTQYF. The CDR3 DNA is TGTGCCAGCAGCCTCTACTTCCTAGCGGGAGGAGAACCAGATACGCAGTATTTT.

The CDR3 here is CASSLEGLEETQYF. CDR3 coding DNA: TGTGCCAGCAGTTTAGAGGGGCTTGAAGAGACCCAGTACTTC. The chain is built from TRBV28 and TRBJ2-5; D might be TRBD1 or TRBD2, each matching 5 bases. Trimming pared 2 bases from V and 3 bases from J, leaving 10 bases between. Germline V CDR1 and CDR2: MDHEN, SYDVKM. The length of the CDR3 is 14 residues. The full variable domain, completed using reference TRBV28 and TRBJ2-5, is DVKVTQSSRYLVKRTGEKVFLECVQDMDHENMFWYRQDPGLGLRLIYFSYDVKMKEKGDIPEGYSVSREKKERFSLILESASTNQTSMYLCASSLEGLEETQYFGPGTRLLVL.

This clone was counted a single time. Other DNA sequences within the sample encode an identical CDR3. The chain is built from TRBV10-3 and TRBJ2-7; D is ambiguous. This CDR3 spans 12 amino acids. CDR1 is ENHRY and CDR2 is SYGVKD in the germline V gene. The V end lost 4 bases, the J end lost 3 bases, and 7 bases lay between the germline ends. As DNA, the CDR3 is TGTGCCATCAGTGGAGGAGACTACGAGCAGTACTTC. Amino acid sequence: CAISGGDYEQYF.

The CDR3 DNA follows: TGTGCCAGCAGTGAAGGGGGATGGGCAGGATACTCTGGAAACACCATATATTTT. This sequence encodes CASSEGGWAGYSGNTIYF. The chain combines TRBV6-1 with TRBJ1-3; D remains ambiguous. CDR1 MNHNS and CDR2 SASEGT come from the germline V gene. The CDR3 loop spans 18 amino acids. Trimming left V 1 base short and J 0 bases short, with 16 bases between.

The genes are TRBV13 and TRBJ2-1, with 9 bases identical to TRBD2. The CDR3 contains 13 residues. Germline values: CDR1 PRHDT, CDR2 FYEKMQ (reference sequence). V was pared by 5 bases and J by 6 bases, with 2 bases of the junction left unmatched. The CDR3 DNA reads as TGTGCCAGCAGCCAGGGACTAGCCAATGAGCAGTTCTTC. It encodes CASSQGLANEQFF.

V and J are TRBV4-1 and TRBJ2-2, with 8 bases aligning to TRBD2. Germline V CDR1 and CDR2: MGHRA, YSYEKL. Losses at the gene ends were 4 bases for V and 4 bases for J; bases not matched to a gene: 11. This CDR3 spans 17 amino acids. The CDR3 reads CASSLYGGDLGTGELFF. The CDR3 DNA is TGCGCCAGCAGCCTATACGGGGGGGACCTTGGCACCGGGGAGCTGTTTTTT.

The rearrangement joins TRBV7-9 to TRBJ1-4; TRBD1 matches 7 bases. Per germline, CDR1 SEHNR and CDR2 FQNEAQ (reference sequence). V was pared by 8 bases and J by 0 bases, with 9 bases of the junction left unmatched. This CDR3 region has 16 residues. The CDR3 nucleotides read TGTGCCAGCTGTCGGGGAGGGGGCGCAACTAATGAAAAACTGTTTTTT. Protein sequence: CASCRGGGATNEKLFF. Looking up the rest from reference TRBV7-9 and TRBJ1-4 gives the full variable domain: DTGVSQNPRHKITKRGQNVTFRCDPISEHNRLYWYRQTLGQGPEFLTYFQNEAQLEKSRLLSDRFSAERPKGSFSTLEIQRTEQGDSAMYLCASCRGGGATNEKLFFGSGTQLSVL.

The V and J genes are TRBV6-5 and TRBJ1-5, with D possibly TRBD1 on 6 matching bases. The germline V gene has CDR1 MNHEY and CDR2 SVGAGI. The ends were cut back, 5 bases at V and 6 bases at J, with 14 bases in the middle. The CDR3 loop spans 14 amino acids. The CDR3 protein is CASSTSGTTQPQHF. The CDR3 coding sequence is TGTGCCAGCAGTACATCCGGGACAACTCAGCCCCAGCATTTT.

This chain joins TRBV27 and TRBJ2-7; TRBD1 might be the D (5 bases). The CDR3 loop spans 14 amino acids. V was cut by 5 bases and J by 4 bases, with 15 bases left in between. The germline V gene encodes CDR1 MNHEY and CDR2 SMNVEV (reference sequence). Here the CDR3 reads CASSTAGSLYEQYF. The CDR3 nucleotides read TGTGCCAGCAGTACCGCAGGGTCTCTTTACGAGCAGTACTTC.

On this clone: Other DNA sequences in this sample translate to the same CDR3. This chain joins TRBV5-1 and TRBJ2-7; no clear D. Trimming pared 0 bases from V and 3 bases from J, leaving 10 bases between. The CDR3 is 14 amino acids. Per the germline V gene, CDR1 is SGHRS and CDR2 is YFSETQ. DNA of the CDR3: TGCGCCAGCAGCTTGGTTGGACCAGACTACGAGCAGTACTTC. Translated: CASSLVGPDYEQYF.